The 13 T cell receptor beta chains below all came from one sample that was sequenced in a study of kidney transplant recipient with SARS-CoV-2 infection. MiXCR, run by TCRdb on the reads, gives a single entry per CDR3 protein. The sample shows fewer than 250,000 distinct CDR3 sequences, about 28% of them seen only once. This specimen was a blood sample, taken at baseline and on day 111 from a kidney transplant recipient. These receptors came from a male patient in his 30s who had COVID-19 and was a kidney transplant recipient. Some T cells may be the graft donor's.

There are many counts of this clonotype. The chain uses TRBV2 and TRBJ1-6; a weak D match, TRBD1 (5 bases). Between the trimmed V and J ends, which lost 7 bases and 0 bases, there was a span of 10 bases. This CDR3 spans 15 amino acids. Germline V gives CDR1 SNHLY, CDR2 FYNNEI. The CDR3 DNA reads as TGTGCCAGCACAGGGCAAAGCTCCTATAATTCACCCCTCCACTTT. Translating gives CASTGQSSYNSPLHF. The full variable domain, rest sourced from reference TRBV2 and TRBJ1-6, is EPEVTQTPSHQVTQMGQEVILRCVPISNHLYFYWYRQILGQKVEFLVSFYNNEISEKSEIFDDQFSVERPDGSNFTLKIRSTKLEDSAMYFCASTGQSSYNSPLHFGNGTRLTVT.

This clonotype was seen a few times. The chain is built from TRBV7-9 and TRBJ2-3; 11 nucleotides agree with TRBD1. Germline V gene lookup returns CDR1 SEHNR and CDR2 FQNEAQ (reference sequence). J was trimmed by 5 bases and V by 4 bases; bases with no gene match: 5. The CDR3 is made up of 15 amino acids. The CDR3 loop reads CASSSGTGGLDTQYF. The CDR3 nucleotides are TGTGCCAGCAGCTCCGGGACAGGGGGTCTAGATACGCAGTATTTT.

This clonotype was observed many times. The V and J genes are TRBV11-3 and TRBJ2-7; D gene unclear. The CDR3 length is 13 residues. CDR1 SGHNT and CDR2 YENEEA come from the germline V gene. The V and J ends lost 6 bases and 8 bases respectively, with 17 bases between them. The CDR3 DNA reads TGTGCCAGCAGTCCGACGATCTGGGGTAAGCAGTACTTC. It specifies CASSPTIWGKQYF.

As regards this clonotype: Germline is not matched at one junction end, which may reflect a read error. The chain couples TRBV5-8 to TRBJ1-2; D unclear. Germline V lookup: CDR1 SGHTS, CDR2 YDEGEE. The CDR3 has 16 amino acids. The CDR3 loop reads CASCAVHPRKTYGCTF. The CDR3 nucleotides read TGTGCCAGCTGCGCCGTTCATCCACGAAAGACCTATGGCTGCACCTTC.

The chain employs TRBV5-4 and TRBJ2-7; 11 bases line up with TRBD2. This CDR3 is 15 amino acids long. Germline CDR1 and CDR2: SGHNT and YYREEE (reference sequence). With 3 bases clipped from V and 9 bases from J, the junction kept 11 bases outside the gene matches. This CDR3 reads CASSYSGRAVHGQYF. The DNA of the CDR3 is TGTGCCAGCAGCTATAGCGGGAGGGCAGTCCACGGGCAGTACTTC.

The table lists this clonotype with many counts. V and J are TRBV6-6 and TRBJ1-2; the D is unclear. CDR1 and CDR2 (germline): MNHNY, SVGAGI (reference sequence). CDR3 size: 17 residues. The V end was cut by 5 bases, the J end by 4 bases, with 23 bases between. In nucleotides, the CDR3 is TGTGCCAGCAGTGCAGCAGTAGGTGGGAGAAAGACCTATGGCTACACCTTC. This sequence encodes CASSAAVGGRKTYGYTF.

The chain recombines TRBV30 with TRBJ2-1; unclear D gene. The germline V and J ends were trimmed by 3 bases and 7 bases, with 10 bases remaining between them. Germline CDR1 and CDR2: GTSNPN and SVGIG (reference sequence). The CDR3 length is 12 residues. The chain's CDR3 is CAWSPGRNEQFF. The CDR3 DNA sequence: TGTGCCTGGAGCCCAGGACGGAATGAGCAGTTCTTC.

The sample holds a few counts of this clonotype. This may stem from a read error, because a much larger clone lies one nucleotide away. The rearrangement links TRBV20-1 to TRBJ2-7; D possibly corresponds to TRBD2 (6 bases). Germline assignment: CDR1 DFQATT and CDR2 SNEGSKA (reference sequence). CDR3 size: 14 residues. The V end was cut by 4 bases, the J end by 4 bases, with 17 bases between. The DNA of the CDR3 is TGCAGTGCTAAGGTACGGGAGAGGAGGTACGAGCAGTACTTC. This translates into CSAKVRERRYEQYF.

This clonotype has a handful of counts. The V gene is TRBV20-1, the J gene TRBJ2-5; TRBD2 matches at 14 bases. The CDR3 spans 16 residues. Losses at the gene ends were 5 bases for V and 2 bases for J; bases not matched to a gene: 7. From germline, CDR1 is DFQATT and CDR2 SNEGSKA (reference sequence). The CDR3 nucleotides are TGCAGTGCTTACCCAAGACTAGCGGGGGGGCAAGAGACCCAGTACTTC. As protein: CSAYPRLAGGQETQYF.

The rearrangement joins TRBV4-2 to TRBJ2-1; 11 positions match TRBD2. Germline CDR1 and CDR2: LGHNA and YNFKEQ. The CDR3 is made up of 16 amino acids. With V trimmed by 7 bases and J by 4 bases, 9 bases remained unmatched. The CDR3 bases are TGTGCCAGCACCCTTACCCTAGCGGGGGGATACAATGAGCAGTTCTTC. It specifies CASTLTLAGGYNEQFF.

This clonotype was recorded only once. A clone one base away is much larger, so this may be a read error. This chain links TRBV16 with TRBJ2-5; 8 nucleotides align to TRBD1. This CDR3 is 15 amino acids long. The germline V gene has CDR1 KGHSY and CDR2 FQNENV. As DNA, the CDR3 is TGTGCCAGCAGCCTCCGACAGGGGAAATTTGGGACCCAGCACTTC. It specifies CASSLRQGKFGTQHF.

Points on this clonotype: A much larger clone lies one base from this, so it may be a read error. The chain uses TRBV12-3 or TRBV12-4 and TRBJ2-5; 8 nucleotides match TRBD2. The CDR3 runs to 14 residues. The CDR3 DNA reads TGTACCAGCAGTCAGAAAGCGGGAGTGGGGACCCAGTACTTC. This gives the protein CTSSQKAGVGTQYF.

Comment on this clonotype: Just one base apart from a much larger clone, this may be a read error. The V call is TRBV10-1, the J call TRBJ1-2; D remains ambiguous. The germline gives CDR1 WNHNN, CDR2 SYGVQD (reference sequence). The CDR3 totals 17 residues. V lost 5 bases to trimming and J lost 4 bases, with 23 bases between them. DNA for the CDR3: TGCGCCAGCAGTCATCCGAGAAGATCGCGAAAGACCTATGGCTACACCTTC. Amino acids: CASSHPRRSRKTYGYTF.